A single sample is the source of the 20 T cell receptor beta chains below, sequenced in a study of patients with pleural tuberculosis. MiXCR, applied by TCRdb to the reads, yields one record per CDR3 protein. The repertoire consists of some 48,000 distinct CDR3 sequences, with 6% to 9.5% occurring once and the leading ten covering about a sixth. The source of these receptors is a human donor with pleural tuberculosis.

This clonotype has ten or more counts. V is TRBV15 and J is TRBJ1-5; 9 bases align to TRBD1. The germline gives CDR1 LNHNV, CDR2 YYDKDF (reference sequence). J lost 4 bases, V lost 5 bases, and 9 bases had no gene match. The CDR3 contains 16 residues. The CDR3 protein is CATSRPGQGENQPQHF. The CDR3 DNA reads TGTGCCACCAGCCGCCCGGGACAGGGCGAGAATCAGCCCCAGCATTTT.

This chain links TRBV12-3 or TRBV12-4 with TRBJ2-2; D not certain. CDR3 length equals 14 residues. V was cut by 7 bases and J by 5 bases, with 14 bases left in between. As DNA, the CDR3 is TGTGCCAGCACCCCAGACCCGCGGACCGGGGAGCTGTTTTTT. The encoded protein is CASTPDPRTGELFF.

This clonotype occurred many times. CDR3 DNA: TGTGCCAGCAGCTTAGATAACAGGGACTATGGCTACACCTTC. Translation gives CASSLDNRDYGYTF. The J gene is TRBJ1-2, the V gene TRBV11-2, with D perhaps TRBD1 (6 bases). Trimming took off 0 bases at V and 3 bases at J, with 8 bases between the two ends. This CDR3 has 14 residues. CDR1 is SGHAT, CDR2 FQNNGV, per germline.

This clonotype was seen ten or more times. V usage is TRBV19 and J usage is TRBJ2-1, with D uncertain. Germline lookup yields CDR1 LNHDA and CDR2 SQIVND (reference sequence). The CDR3 runs to 15 residues. The V and J ends lost 5 bases and 8 bases respectively, with 19 bases between them. The CDR3 DNA reads as TGTGCCAGTAGTGTCAACCAGAGAGTAGTCTATGAGCAGTTCTTC. It translates to CASSVNQRVVYEQFF.

The chain joins TRBV3-1 to TRBJ2-7, with 8 positions matching TRBD2. The CDR3 contains 14 residues. V was pared by 5 bases and J by 5 bases, with 8 bases of the junction left unmatched. Germline V CDR1 and CDR2: LGHDT, YNNKEL (reference sequence). The CDR3 region has the DNA TGTGCCAGCAGCGTCAGCGGGAGAAGTGACGAGCAGTACTTC. Translation: CASSVSGRSDEQYF.

This clonotype was recorded at least ten times. J is TRBJ1-5 and V is TRBV28, with D perhaps TRBD1 (5 bases). Germline CDR1 and CDR2: MDHEN and SYDVKM. CDR3 length: 13 residues. The germline V and J ends were trimmed by 3 bases and 4 bases, with 7 bases remaining between them. CDR3 DNA sequence: TGTGCCAGCAGTTTCAAGGGGAATCAGCCCCAGCATTTT. It is translated as CASSFKGNQPQHF.

The rearrangement links TRBV4-2 to TRBJ2-5, with D possibly TRBD1 on 5 matching bases. The ends were cut back, 4 bases at V and 4 bases at J, with 10 bases in the middle. Germline CDR1 is LGHNA and CDR2 is YNFKEQ. The CDR3 consists of 13 residues. CDR3 amino acids: CASSPDIPETQYF. CDR3 in DNA: TGTGCCAGCAGCCCGGACATTCCAGAGACCCAGTACTTC.

Of note for this clonotype: This sequence may be a read error, since a much larger clone differs from it by one base. The chain couples TRBV11-1 to TRBJ2-5, with 8 bases identical to TRBD1. The V and J ends lost 4 bases and 6 bases, in that order; junction bases with no gene match: 1. The CDR3 extends over 12 amino acids. Germline values: CDR1 SGHAT, CDR2 FQDESV (reference sequence). The CDR3 nucleotides read TGTGCCAGCAGCTGGACAGGGAAGACCCAGTACTTC. Its protein product is CASSWTGKTQYF.

To note about this clonotype: This may come from a read error, since a much larger clone is one base off. This chain connects TRBV12-3 or TRBV12-4 to TRBJ2-1; 13 positions match TRBD2. There are 15 residues in the CDR3. The V gene end was trimmed by 8 bases and the J gene end by 8 bases; junction bases not matched to a gene: 9. The CDR3 DNA is TGTGCCAGCGCCATGGGACTAGCGGGAATCGATGAGCAGTTCTTC. Its protein product is CASAMGLAGIDEQFF.

This clonotype was observed at least ten times. V usage is TRBV11-2 and J usage is TRBJ1-1; 12 bases agree with TRBD1. J gave up 10 bases and V 1 base, and 4 bases lay outside the gene matches. Germline-derived CDR1 and CDR2 are SGHAT and FQNNGV. The CDR3 length is 14 residues. The CDR3 reads CASSLVGQGATAFF. The CDR3 DNA sequence: TGTGCCAGCAGCTTAGTGGGACAGGGGGCTACAGCTTTCTTT.

For this clonotype: This may come from a read error, since a much larger clone is one base off. The CDR3 coding sequence is TGTGCCAGCAGCGGAAGGGACGGGAGCTCCTACGAGCAGTACTTC. Protein: CASSGRDGSSYEQYF. The chain combines TRBV11-1 with TRBJ2-7; TRBD2 might be the D (6 bases). The germline V and J ends were trimmed by 5 bases and 0 bases, with 14 bases remaining between them. CDR3 size: 15 residues. CDR1 is SGHAT, CDR2 FQDESV, per germline (reference sequence).

This clonotype has a count of ten or more. This chain connects TRBV6-1 to TRBJ2-3; D unclear. The CDR3 consists of 14 residues. The germline V gene encodes CDR1 MNHNS and CDR2 SASEGT. Deletions cut 4 bases from V and 7 bases from J, with 15 bases between. This CDR3 reads CASSVSLQAYTQYF. DNA of the CDR3: TGTGCCAGCAGTGTCAGTTTGCAGGCATATACGCAGTATTTT.

This clonotype appeared a few times. A read error may be the cause here, since a much bigger clone is one base away. The chain links TRBV15 to TRBJ2-1, with D unresolved. This CDR3 spans 13 amino acids. Germline V lookup: CDR1 LNHNV, CDR2 YYDKDF (reference sequence). CDR3 sequence (DNA): TGTGCCCCCAGCAGAGATAAATGGAATGAGCAGTTCTTC. Its protein product is CAPSRDKWNEQFF.

V usage is TRBV18 and J usage is TRBJ2-7, with TRBD1 as a possible D gene (6 bases). Looked up from germline, CDR1 is KGHSH and CDR2 is LQKENI. CDR3 length: 14 residues. V shed 2 bases and J shed 2 bases, with 10 bases lying between them. The CDR3 DNA reads as TGTGCCAGCTCACCAAATCAGGGGCCCTACGAGCAGTACTTC. Translated: CASSPNQGPYEQYF.

In DNA, the CDR3 is TGTGCCAGCAGTTTAGCGAGACAGGGTGGCGGCTACACCTTC. Translating it yields CASSLARQGGGYTF. The chain joins TRBV12-3 or TRBV12-4 to TRBJ1-2; 7 nucleotides align to TRBD1. V was pared by 0 bases and J by 8 bases, with 6 bases of the junction left unmatched. The CDR3 consists of 14 residues.

This clonotype has just a few counts. A much larger clonotype is one base distant, so this may be a read error. The V call is TRBV20-1, the J call TRBJ2-3; D uncertain. Germline assignment: CDR1 DFQATT and CDR2 SNEGSKA (reference sequence). The CDR3 consists of 9 residues. DNA for the CDR3: TGCGGTGCTGGGCGTCCGCAGTATTTT. As protein: CGAGRPQYF.

This clonotype has a count of ten or more. This sequence joins TRBV29-1 and TRBJ1-1; 7 positions agree with TRBD1. The CDR3 contains 13 residues. Germline V CDR1 and CDR2: SQVTM, ANQGSEA. After removal of 2 bases from V and 5 bases from J, the junction contained 5 bases not matched to a gene. The DNA of the CDR3 is TGCAGCGTTGAACATGACAGGGAGACTGAAGCTTTCTTT. This translates into CSVEHDRETEAFF.

This clonotype was counted at least ten times. The V and J genes are TRBV5-1 and TRBJ2-7; D is possibly TRBD1 (5 bases). The CDR3 totals 12 residues. Germline CDR1 and CDR2: SGHRS and YFSETQ. Deletions cut 4 bases from V and 6 bases from J, with 11 bases between. The CDR3 DNA is TGCGCCAGCAGCCTCGGACAATCCGAGCAGTACTTC. Translating gives CASSLGQSEQYF.

Remarks on this clonotype: Since a much larger clone is just one base distant, this may be a read error. CDR3 region: CANSGLAGDEQFF. The CDR3 DNA sequence: TGTGCCAACAGCGGACTAGCGGGAGATGAGCAGTTCTTC. The chain uses TRBV4-2 and TRBJ2-1, with 13 bases matching TRBD2. Germline values: CDR1 LGHNA, CDR2 YNFKEQ. The CDR3 has 13 amino acids.

About this clonotype: With a much larger clone just one base away, this may be a read error. The chain combines TRBV6-5 with TRBJ2-1, with TRBD2 as a possible D gene (5 bases). CDR1 is MNHEY, CDR2 SVGAGI, per germline. The CDR3 sequence is 13 residues long. Trimming shortened V by 3 bases and J by 9 bases, and 12 bases separated the two germline ends. CDR3 protein: CASSYLARGEQFF. DNA of the CDR3: TGTGCCAGCAGTTATCTCGCCCGGGGTGAGCAGTTCTTC.